This T cell receptor (beta chain) was sequenced for a study of blood T cell repertoires in COVID-19. Study context: The United States, Italy and Spain were the sources of the acute and convalescent COVID-19 samples. T cells, B-cell-depleted T cells, or PBMCs supplied cDNA or gDNA.

Per the authors' pipeline: Amplification of reference gene primers provided the estimated nucleated cell counts. TCRdb's copy holds only in-frame clones and misses some; the assay was immunoSEQ multiplex PCR. From that table come the V and J calls and clone size; the DNA was used to work out D and trimming. The sample lists 150,000 to 180,000 clones, roughly 80% occurring once. Germline V gives CDR1 MDHEN, CDR2 SYDVKM. Deletions cut 6 bases from V and 2 bases from J, with 10 bases between. The CDR3 is 13 amino acids. The sequence was collected from a man aged 55 to 70 with acute or convalescent COVID-19. The rearrangement uses TRBV28 and TRBJ2-5; TRBD2 is a possible D gene (6 bases). Sequencing was performed on peripheral blood. The CDR3 spells CASSGTLQETQYF. CDR3 nucleotides: TGTGCCAGCAGCGGGACTCTGCAAGAGACCCAGTACTTC.